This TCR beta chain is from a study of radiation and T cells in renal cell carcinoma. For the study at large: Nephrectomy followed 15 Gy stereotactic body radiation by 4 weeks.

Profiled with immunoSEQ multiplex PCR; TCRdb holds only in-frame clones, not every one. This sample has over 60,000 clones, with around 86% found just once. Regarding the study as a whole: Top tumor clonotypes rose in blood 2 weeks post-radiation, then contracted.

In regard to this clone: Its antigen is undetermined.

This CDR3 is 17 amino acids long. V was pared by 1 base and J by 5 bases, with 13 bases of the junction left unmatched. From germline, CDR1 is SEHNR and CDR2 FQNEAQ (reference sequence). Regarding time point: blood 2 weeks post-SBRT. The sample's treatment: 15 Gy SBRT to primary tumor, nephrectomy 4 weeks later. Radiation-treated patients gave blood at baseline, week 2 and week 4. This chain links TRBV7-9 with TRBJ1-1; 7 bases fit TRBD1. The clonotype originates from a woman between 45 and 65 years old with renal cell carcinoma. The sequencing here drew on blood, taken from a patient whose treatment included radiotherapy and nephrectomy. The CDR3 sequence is CASSLDLTGAVGTEAFF. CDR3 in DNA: TGTGCCAGCAGCTTAGATCTTACAGGGGCGGTAGGAACTGAAGCTTTCTTT.